Below, 24 T cell receptor beta chains from the same sample are listed, as sequenced in a study of shared clonotypes between healthy human individuals. Method: immunoSEQ multiplex PCR; TCRdb's copy keeps in-frame clones and lacks some. The repertoire holds over a million clones, with roughly 97% as singletons. The sequenced sample was naive CD4+ T cells sorted from blood. Regarding subset: CD45RA+ positively selected. Receptor source: a man aged 30 to 39 in good health.

This chain joins TRBV27 and TRBJ2-7; 8 bases agree with TRBD2. The CDR3 runs 15 residues. Germline V gene data show CDR1 as MNHEY and CDR2 as SMNVEV (reference sequence). The J segment lost 2 bases and the V segment lost 5 bases, leaving 8 bases of the junction unmatched. The CDR3 reads CASSLSGSAPYEQYF. In nucleotides, the CDR3 is TGTGCCAGCAGTCTGAGCGGGAGTGCCCCCTACGAGCAGTACTTC.

The rearrangement uses TRBV5-1 and TRBJ2-1; D remains ambiguous. V shed 2 bases and J shed 6 bases, with 6 bases lying between them. CDR1 and CDR2 from the germline V gene are SGHRS and YFSETQ. There are 12 residues in the CDR3. This chain's CDR3 is CASSFNSNEQFF. CDR3 nucleotides: TGCGCCAGCAGCTTCAATAGCAATGAGCAGTTCTTC.

The V gene is TRBV6-5, the J gene TRBJ1-2; tentative D call: TRBD1 (5 bases). Trimming removed 2 bases at V and 6 bases at J, with 13 bases between. Germline CDR1 reads MNHEY; CDR2 reads SVGAGI. The CDR3 extends over 14 amino acids. Here the CDR3 DNA reads TGTGCCAGCAGTTACACGACAGCTCAGCATGGCTACACCTTC. It translates to CASSYTTAQHGYTF.

V usage is TRBV4-2 and J usage is TRBJ1-4; no clear D gene. The CDR3 covers 13 residues. V lost 8 bases and J lost 0, with 7 bases in between. Germline CDR1 LGHNA, CDR2 YNFKEQ. This chain's CDR3 is CASRRATNEKLFF. The CDR3 coding sequence is TGTGCCAGCCGCAGAGCAACTAATGAAAAACTGTTTTTT.

The chain uses TRBV18 and TRBJ2-1, with D unresolved. Germline V lookup: CDR1 KGHSH, CDR2 LQKENI. This CDR3 is 15 amino acids long. V gave up 2 bases and J gave up 2 bases, with 10 bases separating them. The CDR3 region is CASSPFGGTYNEQFF. The CDR3 DNA sequence: TGTGCCAGCTCACCATTTGGCGGAACCTACAATGAGCAGTTCTTC. Based on the CDR3 plus reference TRBV18 and TRBJ2-1, the full variable domain is NAGVMQNPRHLVRRRGQEARLRCSPMKGHSHVYWYRQLPEEGLKFMVYLQKENIIDESGMPKERFSAEFPKEGPSILRIQQVVRGDSAAYFCASSPFGGTYNEQFFGPGTRLTVL.

The chain carries TRBV10-2 and TRBJ2-4, with D perhaps matching TRBD2 (6 bases). The CDR3 covers 16 residues. CDR1 and CDR2 (germline): WSHSY, SAAADI. Trimming left V 3 bases short and J 2 bases short, with 14 bases between. The CDR3 region is CASSDPRRGTKNIQYF. The CDR3 DNA sequence: TGCGCCAGCAGTGACCCCAGGCGGGGAACCAAAAACATTCAGTACTTC.

Only one count was recorded for this clone. The chain couples TRBV28 to TRBJ2-5, with D uncertain. The CDR3 has 13 amino acids. V was pared by 3 bases and J by 5 bases, with 10 bases between. Germline CDR1 reads MDHEN; CDR2 reads SYDVKM. CDR3 residues: CASSFPYRETQYF. CDR3 in DNA: TGTGCCAGCAGTTTCCCCTACCGGGAGACCCAGTACTTC. Complete variable domain (other parts from reference TRBV28 and TRBJ2-5): DVKVTQSSRYLVKRTGEKVFLECVQDMDHENMFWYRQDPGLGLRLIYFSYDVKMKEKGDIPEGYSVSREKKERFSLILESASTNQTSMYLCASSFPYRETQYFGPGTRLLVL.

This chain uses TRBV11-2 with TRBJ2-7; D ambiguous. Between the trimmed V and J ends, which lost 5 bases and 10 bases, there was a span of 9 bases. Per the germline V gene, CDR1 is SGHAT and CDR2 is FQNNGV. This CDR3 is 10 amino acids long. In DNA form, the CDR3 reads TGTGCCAGCAGCCGGTATACCCAGTACTTC. Translation: CASSRYTQYF. The full variable domain, its missing parts supplied by reference TRBV11-2 and TRBJ2-7, is EAGVAQSPRYKIIEKRQSVAFWCNPISGHATLYWYQQILGQGPKLLIQFQNNGVVDDSQLPKDRFSAERLKGVDSTLKIQPAKLEDSAVYLCASSRYTQYFGPGTRLTVT.

V usage is TRBV6-5 and J usage is TRBJ2-6; TRBD1 matches 12 bases. V lost 10 bases and J lost 4; bases outside the gene matches: 5. Germline values: CDR1 MNHEY, CDR2 SVGAGI. The CDR3 spans 15 residues. CDR3 region: CATGQGAAGANVLTF. In DNA, the CDR3 is TGTGCCACGGGACAGGGGGCTGCGGGGGCCAACGTCCTGACTTTC.

Only a few counts were recorded for this clone. The chain links TRBV10-1 to TRBJ2-2, with 9 bases matching TRBD1. This CDR3 is built from 15 residues. Germline V lookup: CDR1 WNHNN, CDR2 SYGVQD (reference sequence). With V trimmed by 1 base and J by 7 bases, 4 bases remained unmatched. CDR3 DNA sequence: TGCGCCAGCAGTGAGTGGACAGGGGTAAACGGGGAGCTGTTTTTT. Protein product: CASSEWTGVNGELFF.

This chain joins TRBV19 and TRBJ2-3; D possibly corresponds to TRBD1 (6 bases). Per germline, CDR1 LNHDA and CDR2 SQIVND (reference sequence). V was shortened by 5 bases and J by 4 bases, with 13 bases between the two germline ends. The CDR3 consists of 14 residues. The CDR3 region has the DNA TGTGCCAGTAGTCCAGGGGCGCAGGCAGATACGCAGTATTTT. It specifies CASSPGAQADTQYF.

J is TRBJ1-1 and V is TRBV2; possibly TRBD1 for D (5 bases). The V gene lost 6 bases and the J gene lost 10 bases, with 12 bases spanning the gap. The CDR3 spans 11 residues. In germline, CDR1 is SNHLY, CDR2 FYNNEI. CDR3 coding DNA: TGTGCCAGCAGCTCCAGGGTTGGAGCTTTCTTT. This translates into CASSSRVGAFF.

The DNA for the CDR3 is TGTGCCTGGAGTATAGGCAGAGAGGATCAGCCCCAGCATTTT. Translated: CAWSIGREDQPQHF. The chain uses TRBV30 and TRBJ1-5, with no clear D. The germline V and J ends were trimmed by 2 bases and 5 bases, with 13 bases remaining between them. The germline V gene encodes CDR1 GTSNPN and CDR2 SVGIG (reference sequence). The CDR3 is made up of 14 amino acids.

The CDR3 sequence: CASSALTGTEETQYF. In nucleotides, the CDR3 is TGTGCCAGCAGCGCCCTGACAGGGACGGAAGAGACCCAGTACTTC. The V call is TRBV2, the J call TRBJ2-5; 7 bases agree with TRBD1. CDR1 SNHLY and CDR2 FYNNEI come from the germline V gene. The CDR3 spans 15 residues. The junction had 10 bases not matched to a gene; V was cut back by 6 bases and J by 3 bases.

This chain connects TRBV29-1 to TRBJ1-2; D call uncertain. The CDR3 is made up of 11 amino acids. The germline V gene encodes CDR1 SQVTM and CDR2 ANQGSEA. The CDR3 protein is CTYQKGVGYTF. The CDR3 nucleotides are TGCACCTACCAAAAGGGTGTTGGCTACACCTTC.

V gene TRBV6-5 combines with J gene TRBJ2-7; the D gene is possibly TRBD2 (5 bases). This CDR3 is built from 12 residues. Germline V CDR1 and CDR2: MNHEY, SVGAGI. Trimming pared 7 bases from V and 6 bases from J, leaving 13 bases between. CDR3 protein: CASMAGGREQYF. In DNA form, the CDR3 reads TGTGCCAGCATGGCGGGTGGACGCGAGCAGTACTTC.

The V call is TRBV18, the J call TRBJ1-4; D might be TRBD1 (6 bases). Trimming cost V 4 bases and J 3 bases, with 12 bases left between them. Germline CDR1 KGHSH, CDR2 LQKENI. The CDR3 extends over 15 amino acids. The CDR3 region is CASSRETGSNEKLFF. The CDR3 nucleotides read TGTGCCAGCTCACGAGAGACAGGTTCTAATGAAAAACTGTTTTTT.

This CDR3 is CASRTGTSERNEQFF. CDR3 nucleotide sequence: TGTGCCAGCAGAACCGGGACTAGCGAACGCAATGAGCAGTTCTTC. The J gene is TRBJ2-1, the V gene TRBV7-9, with 10 nucleotides matching TRBD2. This CDR3 has 15 residues. Losses at the gene ends were 6 bases for V and 6 bases for J; bases not matched to a gene: 8. Germline V gives CDR1 SEHNR, CDR2 FQNEAQ (reference sequence).

The chain joins TRBV25-1 to TRBJ2-5, with a weak D call TRBD2 (5 bases). Germline V gene lookup returns CDR1 MGHDK and CDR2 SYGVNS. CDR3 length equals 14 residues. V lost 8 bases and J lost 0, with 13 bases in between. CDR3 in DNA: TGTGCCAGCGGCACCCGGGGATACCAAGAGACCCAGTACTTC. This encodes CASGTRGYQETQYF.

The rearrangement joins TRBV19 to TRBJ2-7; the match to TRBD2 covers 11 bases. The CDR3 has 14 amino acids. CDR1 is LNHDA, CDR2 SQIVND, per germline (reference sequence). J was trimmed by 4 bases and V by 5 bases; bases with no gene match: 4. The CDR3 reads CASSPLAGGYEQYF. The CDR3 nucleotides read TGTGCCAGTAGTCCCTTAGCGGGAGGGTACGAGCAGTACTTC.

This chain uses TRBV29-1 with TRBJ2-6; D gene ambiguous. The CDR3 consists of 16 residues. Germline CDR1 SQVTM, CDR2 ANQGSEA. Here the CDR3 DNA reads TGCAGTACGGTGGTAGCAGATTCGGCTGGGGCCAACGTCCTGACTTTC. Translated: CSTVVADSAGANVLTF.

The J gene is TRBJ2-7, the V gene TRBV7-2, with 11 nucleotides matching TRBD2. The V gene end was trimmed by 1 base and the J gene end by 7 bases; junction bases not matched to a gene: 6. This CDR3 contains 15 residues. Germline CDR1 is SGHTA and CDR2 is FQGNSA. CDR3 coding DNA: TGTGCCAGCAGCTTAGTTCTAGCGGGAGGAGGGGAGCAGTACTTC. It codes for CASSLVLAGGGEQYF.

This sequence joins TRBV13 and TRBJ1-5; 8 nucleotides agree with TRBD1. V trimming: 3 bases; J trimming: 6 bases; junction bases outside the gene matches: 7. The CDR3 loop spans 15 amino acids. The germline gives CDR1 PRHDT, CDR2 FYEKMQ (reference sequence). The CDR3 nucleotides read TGTGCCAGCAGCTTCCCGCAGGGGGCCAGTCAGCCCCAGCATTTT. This gives the protein CASSFPQGASQPQHF. The full variable domain, its missing parts supplied by reference TRBV13 and TRBJ1-5, is AAGVIQSPRHLIKEKRETATLKCYPIPRHDTVYWYQQGPGQDPQFLISFYEKMQSDKGSIPDRFSAQQFSDYHSELNMSSLELGDSALYFCASSFPQGASQPQHFGDGTRLSIL.

The V gene is TRBV27, the J gene TRBJ1-5; no firm D call. The CDR3 consists of 13 residues. Trimming cost V 6 bases and J 7 bases, with 13 bases left between them. Germline CDR1 MNHEY, CDR2 SMNVEV (reference sequence). For the CDR3, the DNA is TGTGCCAGCAGCCCCGGCGCGCAGCAGCCCCAGCATTTT. It encodes CASSPGAQQPQHF.